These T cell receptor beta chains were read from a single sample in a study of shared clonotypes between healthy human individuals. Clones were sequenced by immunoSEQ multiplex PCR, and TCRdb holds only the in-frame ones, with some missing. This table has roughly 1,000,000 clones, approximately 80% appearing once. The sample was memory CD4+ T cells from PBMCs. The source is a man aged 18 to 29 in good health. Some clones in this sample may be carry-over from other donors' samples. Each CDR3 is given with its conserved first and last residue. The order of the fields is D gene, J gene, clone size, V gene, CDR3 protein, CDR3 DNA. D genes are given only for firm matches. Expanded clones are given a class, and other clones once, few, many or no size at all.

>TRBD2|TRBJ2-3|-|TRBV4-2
CASSQVLAGVDTQYF
TGTGCCAGCAGCCAAGTACTAGCGGGAGTAGATACGCAGTATTTT
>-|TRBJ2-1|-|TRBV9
CASSLASTYNEQFF
TGTGCCAGCAGTCTAGCGAGTACCTACAATGAGCAGTTCTTC
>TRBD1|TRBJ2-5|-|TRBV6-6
CASSTGGAGRETQYF
TGTGCCAGCAGTACAGGGGGCGCAGGCCGGGAGACCCAGTACTTC
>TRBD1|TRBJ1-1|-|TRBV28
CASSLSPRGWAGGTEAFF
TGTGCCAGCAGTTTATCCCCTCGGGGTTGGGCAGGGGGCACTGAAGCTTTCTTT
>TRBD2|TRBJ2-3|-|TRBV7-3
CASSLRGGLGTDTQYF
TGTGCCAGCAGCTTAAGGGGTGGACTAGGAACAGATACGCAGTATTTT
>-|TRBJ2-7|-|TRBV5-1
CASSLLGVGEQYF
TGCGCCAGCAGCTTGTTAGGTGTAGGGGAGCAGTACTTC
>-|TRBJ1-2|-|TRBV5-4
CASSLDRVYGYTF
TGTGCCAGCAGCTTGGACAGGGTCTATGGCTACACCTTC
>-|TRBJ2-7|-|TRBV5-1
CASSLEPDYEQYF
TGCGCCAGCAGCTTGGAGCCAGATTACGAGCAGTACTTC
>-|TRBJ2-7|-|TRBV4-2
CASSQGSANYEQYF
TGTGCCAGCAGCCAAGGTAGCGCCAATTACGAGCAGTACTTC
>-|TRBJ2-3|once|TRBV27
CASRGWGDTDTQYF
TGTGCCAGCAGGGGGTGGGGGGACACAGATACGCAGTATTTT
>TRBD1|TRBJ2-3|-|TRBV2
CASSPQGRHTDTQYF
TGTGCCAGCAGTCCACAGGGGAGACACACAGATACGCAGTATTTT
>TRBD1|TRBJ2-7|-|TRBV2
CASSETGTGARYEQYF
TGTGCCAGCAGTGAAACTGGGACAGGGGCTCGATACGAGCAGTACTTC
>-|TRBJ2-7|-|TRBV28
CASSTNPSYEQYF
TGTGCCAGCAGCACTAACCCCTCCTACGAGCAGTACTTC
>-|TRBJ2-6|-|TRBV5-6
CASSLAGRDPSGANVLTF
TGTGCCAGCAGCTTAGCAGGCAGGGACCCTTCTGGGGCCAACGTCCTGACTTTC
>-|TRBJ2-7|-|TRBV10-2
CASSKKGSVNEQYF
TGCGCCAGCTCAAAGAAAGGATCGGTCAACGAGCAGTACTTC
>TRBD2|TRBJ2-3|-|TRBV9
CASSPGLAGVGDTQYF
TGTGCCAGCAGCCCCGGACTAGCGGGAGTAGGGGATACGCAGTATTTT
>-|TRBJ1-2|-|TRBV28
CASVDRQGGYTF
TGTGCCAGTGTTGACAGACAAGGCGGCTACACCTTC
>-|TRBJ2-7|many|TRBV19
CASSIGGLYEQYF
TGTGCCAGTAGTATTGGGGGCCTGTACGAGCAGTACTTC
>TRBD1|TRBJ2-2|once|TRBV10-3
CAIRSGQGNTGELFF
TGTGCCATCAGGTCGGGACAGGGGAACACCGGGGAGCTGTTTTTT
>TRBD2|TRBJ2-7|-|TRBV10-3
CASVPRLAGVTYEQYF
TGTGCCAGCGTGCCCCGACTAGCGGGGGTGACCTACGAGCAGTACTTC
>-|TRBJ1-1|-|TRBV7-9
CASRPGLNTEAFF
TGTGCCAGCAGGCCAGGGCTGAACACTGAAGCTTTCTTT
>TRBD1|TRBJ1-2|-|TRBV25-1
CASSEGQANYGYTF
TGTGCCAGCAGTGAGGGACAGGCGAACTATGGCTACACCTTC
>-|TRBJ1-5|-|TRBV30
CAWGGGNQPQHF
TGTGCCTGGGGGGGAGGAAATCAGCCCCAGCATTTT
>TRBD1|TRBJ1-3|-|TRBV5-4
CASSEAGGSGNTIYF
TGTGCCAGCAGCGAGGCAGGGGGATCTGGAAACACCATATATTTT
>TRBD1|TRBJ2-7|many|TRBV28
CASSPLTGNTYEQYF
TGTGCCAGCAGTCCCTTGACAGGGAATACATACGAGCAGTACTTC
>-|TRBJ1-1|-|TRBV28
CASVPGRGEAFF
TGTGCCAGCGTACCGGGAAGGGGTGAAGCTTTCTTT
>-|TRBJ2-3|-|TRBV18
CASSLRRTSTDTQYF
TGTGCCAGCTCCCTAAGACGGACTAGCACAGATACGCAGTATTTT
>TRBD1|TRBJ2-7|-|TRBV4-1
CASSPTGQGGSSRDEQYF
TGCGCCAGCAGCCCAACAGGACAGGGGGGCAGTTCTAGGGACGAGCAGTACTTC
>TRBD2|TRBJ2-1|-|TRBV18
CASSPPGGSGNEQFF
TGTGCCAGCTCACCACCGGGCGGGAGCGGGAATGAGCAGTTCTTC
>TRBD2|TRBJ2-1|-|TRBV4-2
CASSQVGTGIAGLFDEQFF
TGTGCCAGCAGCCAAGTGGGAACCGGGATAGCGGGACTTTTTGATGAGCAGTTCTTC
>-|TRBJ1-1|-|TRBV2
CASRALGTENTEAFF
TGTGCCAGCAGGGCTCTGGGTACCGAGAACACTGAAGCTTTCTTT
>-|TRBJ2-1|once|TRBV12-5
CASGRGVSRGVVDEQFF
TGTGCTAGTGGCCGAGGGGTAAGTCGAGGAGTGGTTGATGAGCAGTTCTTC
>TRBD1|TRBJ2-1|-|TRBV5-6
CASSRGQGAYNEQFF
TGTGCCAGCAGCCGCGGTCAGGGGGCTTACAATGAGCAGTTCTTC
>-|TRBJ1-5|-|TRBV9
CASSAVGNQPQHF
TGTGCCAGCTCGGCCGTGGGCAATCAGCCCCAGCATTTT
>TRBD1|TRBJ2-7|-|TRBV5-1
CASSDAPGQGAYEQYF
TGCGCCAGCAGCGATGCTCCGGGACAGGGCGCCTACGAGCAGTACTTC
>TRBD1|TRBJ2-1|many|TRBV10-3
CAISAGTGAYNEQFF
TGTGCCATCAGCGCCGGGACAGGGGCCTACAATGAGCAGTTCTTC
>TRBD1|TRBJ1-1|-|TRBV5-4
CASSQDRGRNEAFF
TGTGCCAGCAGCCAGGACAGGGGGCGGAATGAAGCTTTCTTT
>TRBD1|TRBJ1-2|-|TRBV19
CASSFRPGQSNYGYTF
TGTGCCAGTAGTTTCCGCCCGGGACAGAGTAACTATGGCTACACCTTC
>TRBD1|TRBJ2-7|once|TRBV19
CASSFRGTDYEQYF
TGTGCCAGTAGTTTTAGAGGGACAGACTACGAGCAGTACTTC
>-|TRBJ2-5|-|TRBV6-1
CAISPGETQYF
TGTGCCATATCCCCCGGGGAGACCCAGTACTTC
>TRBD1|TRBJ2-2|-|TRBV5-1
CASSLGPQGVTGELFF
TGCGCCAGCAGCTTGGGTCCACAGGGGGTCACCGGGGAGCTGTTTTTT
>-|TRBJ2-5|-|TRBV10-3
CAISNRLQGETQYF
TGTGCCATCAGTAATCGACTGCAAGGGGAGACCCAGTACTTC
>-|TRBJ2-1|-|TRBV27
CASRVRGVSNPYNNEQFF
TGTGCCAGCAGGGTCAGGGGGGTAAGTAACCCTTATAACAATGAGCAGTTCTTC
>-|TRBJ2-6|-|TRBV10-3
CATSHLGTVSSGANVLTF
TGTGCCACTTCCCACCTCGGGACGGTATCCTCTGGGGCCAACGTCCTGACTTTC
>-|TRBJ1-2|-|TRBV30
CAWSLTLGYGYTF
TGTGCCTGGAGCCTGACGCTTGGCTATGGCTACACCTTC
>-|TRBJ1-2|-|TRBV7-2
CASSLGRGSNYGYTF
TGTGCCAGCAGCTTAGGCCGGGGGTCTAACTATGGCTACACCTTC
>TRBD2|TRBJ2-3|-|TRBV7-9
CASSLVSTSGSTDTQYF
TGTGCCAGCAGCTTAGTTTCGACTAGCGGGAGCACAGATACGCAGTATTTT
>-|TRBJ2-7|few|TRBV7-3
CASSLIYGLVRYEQYF
TGTGCCAGCAGCTTAATATATGGGCTCGTCCGTTACGAGCAGTACTTC
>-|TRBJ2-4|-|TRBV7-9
CASSPSGHLAKNIQYF
TGTGCCAGCAGCCCATCGGGACACTTAGCCAAAAACATTCAGTACTTC
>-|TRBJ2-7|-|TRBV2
CASSVSPYEQYF
TGTGCCAGCAGTGTCAGCCCTTACGAGCAGTACTTC
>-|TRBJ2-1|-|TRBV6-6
CASSSFLEGAHNEQFF
TGTGCCAGCAGTTCCTTTTTGGAGGGGGCCCACAATGAGCAGTTCTTC
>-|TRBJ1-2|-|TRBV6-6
CASSGQPNYGYTF
TGTGCCAGCAGTGGACAGCCCAACTATGGCTACACCTTC
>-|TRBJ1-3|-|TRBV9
CASSVAAGDNSGNTIYF
TGTGCCAGCAGCGTAGCGGCAGGGGATAACTCTGGAAACACCATATATTTT
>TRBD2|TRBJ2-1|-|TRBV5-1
CASIRTSGSRDEQFF
TGCGCCAGCATCCGGACTAGCGGGAGTAGGGATGAGCAGTTCTTC
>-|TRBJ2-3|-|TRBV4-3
CASSPQTRRDWGLSDTQYF
TGCGCCAGCAGCCCACAGACCAGGAGGGACTGGGGCTTATCAGATACGCAGTATTTT
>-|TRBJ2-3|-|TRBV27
CASTHRVSTDTQYF
TGTGCCAGCACCCACAGGGTGAGCACAGATACGCAGTATTTT
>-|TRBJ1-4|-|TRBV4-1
CASSQDYGARGNEKLFF
TGCGCCAGCAGCCAAGATTATGGGGCCAGAGGGAATGAAAAACTGTTTTTT